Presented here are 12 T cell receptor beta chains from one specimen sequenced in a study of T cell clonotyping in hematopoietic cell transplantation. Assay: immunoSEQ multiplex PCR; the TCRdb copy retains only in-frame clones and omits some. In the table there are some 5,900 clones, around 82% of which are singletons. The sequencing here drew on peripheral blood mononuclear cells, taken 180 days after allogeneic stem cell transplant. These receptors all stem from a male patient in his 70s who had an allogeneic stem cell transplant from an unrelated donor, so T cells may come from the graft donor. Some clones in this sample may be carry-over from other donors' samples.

The CDR3, as DNA: TGTGCCAGCAGTTACGCAGACACCACAACTAATGAAAAACTGTTTTTT. Protein: CASSYADTTTNEKLFF. The rearrangement uses TRBV6-5 and TRBJ1-4; D is unclear. Trimming left V 2 bases short and J 0 bases short, with 10 bases between. CDR3 length equals 16 residues. The germline CDR1 and CDR2 sequences are MNHEY and SVGAGI.

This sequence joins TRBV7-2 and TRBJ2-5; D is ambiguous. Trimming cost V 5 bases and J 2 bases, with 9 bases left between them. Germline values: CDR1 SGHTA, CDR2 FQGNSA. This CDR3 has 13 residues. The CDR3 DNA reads TGTGCCAGCAGCCGCAGCTCACAAGAGACCCAGTACTTC. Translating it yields CASSRSSQETQYF.

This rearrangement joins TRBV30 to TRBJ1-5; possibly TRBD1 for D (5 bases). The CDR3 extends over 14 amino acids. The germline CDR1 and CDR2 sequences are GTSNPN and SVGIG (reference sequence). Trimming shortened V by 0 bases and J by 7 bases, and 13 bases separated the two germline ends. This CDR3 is CAWSVRGSRQPQHF. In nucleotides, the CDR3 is TGTGCCTGGAGTGTAAGGGGATCACGGCAGCCCCAGCATTTT.

CDR3 sequence (DNA): TGTGCCTGGAGTCTGGGCCCGAGACAGCCCCAGCATTTT. It translates to CAWSLGPRQPQHF. The chain is built from TRBV30 and TRBJ1-5; D not resolved. This CDR3 contains 13 residues. The germline gives CDR1 GTSNPN, CDR2 SVGIG (reference sequence). The V end lost 2 bases, the J end lost 7 bases, and 12 bases lay between the germline ends.

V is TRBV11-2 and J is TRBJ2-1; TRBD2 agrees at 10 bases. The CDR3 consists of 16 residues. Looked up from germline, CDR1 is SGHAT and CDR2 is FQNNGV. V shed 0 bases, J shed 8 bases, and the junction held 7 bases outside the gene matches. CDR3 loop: CASSLDLSGRDYEQFF. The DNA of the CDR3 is TGTGCCAGCAGCTTAGATCTGAGCGGGAGGGACTATGAGCAGTTCTTC.

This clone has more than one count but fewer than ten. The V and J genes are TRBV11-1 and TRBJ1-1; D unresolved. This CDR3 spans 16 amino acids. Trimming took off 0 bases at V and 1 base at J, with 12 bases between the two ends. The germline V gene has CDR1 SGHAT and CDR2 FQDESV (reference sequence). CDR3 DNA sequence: TGTGCCAGCAGCTTAGCCCCCACGGGTGGGAACACTGAAGCTTTCTTT. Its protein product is CASSLAPTGGNTEAFF.

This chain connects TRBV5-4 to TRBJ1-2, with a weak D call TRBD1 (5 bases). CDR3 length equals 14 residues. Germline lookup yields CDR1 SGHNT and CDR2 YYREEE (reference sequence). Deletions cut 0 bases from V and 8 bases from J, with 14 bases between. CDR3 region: CASSLGGLRVGYTF. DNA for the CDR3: TGTGCCAGCAGCTTGGGGGGCCTGAGGGTCGGCTACACCTTC. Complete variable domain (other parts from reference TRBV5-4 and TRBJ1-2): ETGVTQSPTHLIKTRGQQVTLRCSSQSGHNTVSWYQQALGQGPQFIFQYYREEENGRGNFPPRFSGLQFPNYSSELNVNALELDDSALYLCASSLGGLRVGYTFGSGTRLTVV.

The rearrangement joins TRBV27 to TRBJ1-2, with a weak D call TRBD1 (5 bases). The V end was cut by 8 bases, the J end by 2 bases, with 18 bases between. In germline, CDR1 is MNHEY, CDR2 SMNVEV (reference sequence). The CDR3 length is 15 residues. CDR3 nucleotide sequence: TGTGCCAGCCTCCCCTTCGGGGCGGCAAACTATGGCTACACCTTC. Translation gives CASLPFGAANYGYTF.

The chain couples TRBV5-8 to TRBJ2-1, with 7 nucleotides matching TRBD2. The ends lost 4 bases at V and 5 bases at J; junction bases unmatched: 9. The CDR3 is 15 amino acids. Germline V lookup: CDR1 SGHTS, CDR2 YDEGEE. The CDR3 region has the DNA TGTGCCAGCAGCCTGGGGAGGGCCCGGAACAATGAGCAGTTCTTC. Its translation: CASSLGRARNNEQFF.

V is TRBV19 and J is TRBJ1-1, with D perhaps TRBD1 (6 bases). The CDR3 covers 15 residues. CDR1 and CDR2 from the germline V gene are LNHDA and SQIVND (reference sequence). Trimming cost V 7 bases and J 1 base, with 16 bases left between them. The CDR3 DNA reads TGTGCCAGTAACTCATACCAGACAGGGAACACTGAAGCTTTCTTT. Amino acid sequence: CASNSYQTGNTEAFF.

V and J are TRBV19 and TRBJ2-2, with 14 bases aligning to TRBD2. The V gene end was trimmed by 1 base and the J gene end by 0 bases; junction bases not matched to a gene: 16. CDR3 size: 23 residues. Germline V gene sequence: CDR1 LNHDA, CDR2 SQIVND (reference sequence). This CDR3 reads CASSIGVRVGGTSGSPNTGELFF. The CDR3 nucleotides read TGTGCCAGTAGTATAGGGGTCAGGGTCGGGGGGACTAGCGGGAGCCCGAACACCGGGGAGCTGTTTTTT. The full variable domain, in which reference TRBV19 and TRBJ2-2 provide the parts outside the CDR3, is DGGITQSPKYLFRKEGQNVTLSCEQNLNHDAMYWYRQDPGQGLRLIYYSQIVNDFQKGDIAEGYSVSREKKESFPLTVTSAQKNPTAFYLCASSIGVRVGGTSGSPNTGELFFGEGSRLTVL.

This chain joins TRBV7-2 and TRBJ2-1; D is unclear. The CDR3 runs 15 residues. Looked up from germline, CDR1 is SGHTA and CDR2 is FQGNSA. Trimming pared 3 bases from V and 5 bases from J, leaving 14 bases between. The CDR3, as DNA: TGTGCCAGCAGCTTGGGTCCCCTGAGGAACAATGAGCAGTTCTTC. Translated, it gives CASSLGPLRNNEQFF.